The rows below give T cell receptor beta chains drawn from one sample of a study of T cell responses to AZD1222 COVID-19 vaccine. Here immunoSEQ multiplex PCR was the method, and the copy in TCRdb shows in-frame clones only, minus some. The table shows about 120,000 clones, with approximately 90% occurring only once. The specimen comprised peripheral blood, sampled on day 0 of AZD1222 vaccination. The receptors originated from an adult in good health. The CDR3 runs from the conserved cysteine through the conserved F or W. Each record gives: J gene, V gene, D gene, clone size, CDR3 DNA, CDR3 protein. A D gene is named only where the DNA matches it firmly. Not every row has a clone size; where given, it reads once, few, many or a size class.

J gene: TRBJ2-2; V gene: TRBV5-1; D gene: TRBD1; clone size: NA; CDR3 DNA: TGCGCCAGCAGGGGGTCGGGGACAGCGAACACCGGGGAGCTGTTTTTT; CDR3 protein: CASRGSGTANTGELFF
J gene: TRBJ1-1; V gene: TRBV11-3; D gene: TRBD1; clone size: NA; CDR3 DNA: TGTGCCAGCAGCCCTACAGGGGGCTCTGAAGCTTTCTTT; CDR3 protein: CASSPTGGSEAFF
J gene: TRBJ2-7; V gene: TRBV9; D gene: NA; clone size: NA; CDR3 DNA: TGTGCCAGCAGCCCCGTCCAGGGTCCGGGAGAGCAGTACTTC; CDR3 protein: CASSPVQGPGEQYF
J gene: TRBJ1-2; V gene: TRBV3-1/TRBV3-2; D gene: NA; clone size: NA; CDR3 DNA: TGTGCCAGCAGCTTCGGGTCCTTAGGAGCTAACTATGGCTACACCTTC; CDR3 protein: CASSFGSLGANYGYTF
J gene: TRBJ1-5; V gene: TRBV28; D gene: NA; clone size: NA; CDR3 DNA: TGTGCCAGCAGTTTGGGTCAGCCCCAGCATTTT; CDR3 protein: CASSLGQPQHF
J gene: TRBJ1-2; V gene: TRBV11-2; D gene: NA; clone size: NA; CDR3 DNA: TGTGCCAGCAGCCTCGCCGCGGGGGCGGGTGGCTACACCTTC; CDR3 protein: CASSLAAGAGGYTF
J gene: TRBJ2-5; V gene: TRBV6-5; D gene: TRBD2; clone size: NA; CDR3 DNA: TGTGCCAGCAGCCTAACTAGCGGGAGTGCGACCCAGTACTTC; CDR3 protein: CASSLTSGSATQYF
J gene: TRBJ2-1; V gene: TRBV10-3; D gene: TRBD2; clone size: NA; CDR3 DNA: TGTGCCATCAGTGAGGAGCGGGGGGCCTACAATGAGCAGTTCTTC; CDR3 protein: CAISEERGAYNEQFF
J gene: TRBJ1-4; V gene: TRBV6-5; D gene: TRBD1; clone size: NA; CDR3 DNA: TGTGCCAGCAGTCAGGACAGGGGGCGAAATGAAAAACTGTTTTTT; CDR3 protein: CASSQDRGRNEKLFF
J gene: TRBJ1-1; V gene: TRBV30; D gene: NA; clone size: once; CDR3 DNA: TGTGCCTGGAGACCAGTGGGAGGGACTGAAGCTTTCTTT; CDR3 protein: CAWRPVGGTEAFF
J gene: TRBJ2-2; V gene: TRBV6-5; D gene: TRBD2; clone size: NA; CDR3 DNA: TGTGCCAGCACCTGGACTAGCGGGGGGACCGGGGAGCTGTTTTTT; CDR3 protein: CASTWTSGGTGELFF
J gene: TRBJ1-2; V gene: TRBV29-1; D gene: NA; clone size: NA; CDR3 DNA: TGCAGCGGGGGTGGGGTGGATGGCTACACCTTC; CDR3 protein: CSGGGVDGYTF
J gene: TRBJ2-1; V gene: TRBV7-6; D gene: TRBD2; clone size: NA; CDR3 DNA: TGTGCCAGCAGCTTCATATCCGGGACTAGCGGGAATGAGCAGTTCTTC; CDR3 protein: CASSFISGTSGNEQFF
J gene: TRBJ1-1; V gene: TRBV19; D gene: NA; clone size: NA; CDR3 DNA: TGTGCCAGTACTGGGGGGCGTCAAACTGAAGCTTTCTTT; CDR3 protein: CASTGGRQTEAFF
J gene: TRBJ2-2; V gene: TRBV7-3; D gene: TRBD2; clone size: once; CDR3 DNA: TGTGCCAGCAGCCCGGGGGGGGCTCGAGCGGAAACCGGGGAGCTGTTTTTT; CDR3 protein: CASSPGGARAETGELFF
J gene: TRBJ2-1; V gene: TRBV5-1; D gene: NA; clone size: NA; CDR3 DNA: TGCGCCAGCAGCTTGTCAGGGTTGGGCACCTACAATGAGCAGTTCTTC; CDR3 protein: CASSLSGLGTYNEQFF
J gene: TRBJ1-2; V gene: TRBV9; D gene: NA; clone size: NA; CDR3 DNA: TGTGCCAGCAGTCAAACTCGGGGCTATGGCTACACCTTC; CDR3 protein: CASSQTRGYGYTF
J gene: TRBJ1-6; V gene: TRBV5-1; D gene: TRBD1; clone size: NA; CDR3 DNA: TGCGCCAGCAGCCTCGGAGGGACAGAGGATAATTCACCCCTCCACTTT; CDR3 protein: CASSLGGTEDNSPLHF
J gene: TRBJ2-7; V gene: TRBV9; D gene: NA; clone size: NA; CDR3 DNA: TGTGCCAGCAGCGTCACTCCAGGGAGCTCCTACGAGCAGTACTTC; CDR3 protein: CASSVTPGSSYEQYF
J gene: TRBJ1-2; V gene: TRBV5-4; D gene: TRBD1; clone size: NA; CDR3 DNA: TGTGCCAGCAGCAGTCAGGGGGCCCTTGGCTACACCTTC; CDR3 protein: CASSSQGALGYTF
J gene: TRBJ1-1; V gene: TRBV29-1; D gene: TRBD1; clone size: few; CDR3 DNA: TGCAGCGTCTTGGACAGGGGGGTGGCCACTGAAGCTTTCTTT; CDR3 protein: CSVLDRGVATEAFF
J gene: TRBJ1-5; V gene: TRBV2; D gene: NA; clone size: NA; CDR3 DNA: TGTGCCAGCAGAAATAGCAATCAGCCCCAGCATTTT; CDR3 protein: CASRNSNQPQHF
J gene: TRBJ1-6; V gene: TRBV5-5; D gene: TRBD1; clone size: NA; CDR3 DNA: TGTGCCAGCACCCAGCGCGTACAGGGGAGCTCCTATAATTCACCCCTCCACTTT; CDR3 protein: CASTQRVQGSSYNSPLHF
J gene: TRBJ2-3; V gene: TRBV5-1; D gene: NA; clone size: NA; CDR3 DNA: TGCGCCAGCAGCTTATTCCCGGGAGCGACAGATACGCAGTATTTT; CDR3 protein: CASSLFPGATDTQYF
J gene: TRBJ1-4; V gene: TRBV28; D gene: NA; clone size: NA; CDR3 DNA: TGTGCCAGCAGTCCAACCGGGGGCGGTAATGAAAAACTGTTTTTT; CDR3 protein: CASSPTGGGNEKLFF
J gene: TRBJ1-2; V gene: TRBV2; D gene: NA; clone size: NA; CDR3 DNA: TGTGCCAGCAGTCTTGGTGGCTACACCTTC; CDR3 protein: CASSLGGYTF
J gene: TRBJ1-1; V gene: TRBV28; D gene: NA; clone size: NA; CDR3 DNA: TGTGCCAGCACCCCCGGCGGACGATGGACTGAAGCTTTCTTT; CDR3 protein: CASTPGGRWTEAFF
J gene: TRBJ2-1; V gene: TRBV7-2; D gene: TRBD2; clone size: NA; CDR3 DNA: TGTGCCAGCAGTTCAGCGGGAGCCTCCTACAATGAGCAGTTCTTC; CDR3 protein: CASSSAGASYNEQFF
J gene: TRBJ1-1; V gene: TRBV7-9; D gene: TRBD1; clone size: NA; CDR3 DNA: TGTGCCAGCAGTCCGGGACAGGGCCGGGACACTGAAGCTTTCTTT; CDR3 protein: CASSPGQGRDTEAFF
J gene: TRBJ1-1; V gene: TRBV24-1; D gene: NA; clone size: once; CDR3 DNA: TGTGCCACCAAAGGGAGTTCGAACACTGAAGCTTTCTTT; CDR3 protein: CATKGSSNTEAFF
J gene: TRBJ1-2; V gene: TRBV7-2; D gene: TRBD1; clone size: NA; CDR3 DNA: TGTGCCAGCAGCTTAGCGGGGACAGACTTCGGAGGCTATGGCTACACCTTC; CDR3 protein: CASSLAGTDFGGYGYTF
J gene: TRBJ1-1; V gene: TRBV19; D gene: TRBD1; clone size: NA; CDR3 DNA: TGTGCCAGTAGCTGGACAGGGGACACTGAAGCTTTCTTT; CDR3 protein: CASSWTGDTEAFF
J gene: TRBJ1-2; V gene: TRBV9; D gene: NA; clone size: NA; CDR3 DNA: TGTGCCAGCAGCGTAGAGGGACCGGGGGGCTACACCTTC; CDR3 protein: CASSVEGPGGYTF
J gene: TRBJ1-4; V gene: TRBV3-1/TRBV3-2; D gene: NA; clone size: once; CDR3 DNA: TGTGCCAGCAGCGACATAGGATGGGCTAATGAAAAACTGTTTTTT; CDR3 protein: CASSDIGWANEKLFF
J gene: TRBJ2-7; V gene: TRBV4-2; D gene: NA; clone size: NA; CDR3 DNA: TGTGCCAGCAGCCAAGGACGTTACGAGCAGTACTTC; CDR3 protein: CASSQGRYEQYF
J gene: TRBJ1-6; V gene: TRBV3-1/TRBV3-2; D gene: NA; clone size: NA; CDR3 DNA: TGTGCCAGCAGCCAAGAGTCATTAGGGACCAATTCACCCCTCCACTTT; CDR3 protein: CASSQESLGTNSPLHF
J gene: TRBJ2-3; V gene: TRBV11-3; D gene: NA; clone size: NA; CDR3 DNA: TGTGCCAGCAGCTTAGGGACAGCGACAGATACGCAGTATTTT; CDR3 protein: CASSLGTATDTQYF
J gene: TRBJ2-3; V gene: TRBV5-1; D gene: NA; clone size: NA; CDR3 DNA: TGCGCCAGCAGCTTGGCCGCTACTGGAAATACGCAGTATTTT; CDR3 protein: CASSLAATGNTQYF
J gene: TRBJ1-4; V gene: TRBV5-1; D gene: NA; clone size: NA; CDR3 DNA: TGCGCCAGCAGCTTGGGACAAAGTACTCGGGAACTGTTTTTT; CDR3 protein: CASSLGQSTRELFF
J gene: TRBJ1-2; V gene: TRBV5-1; D gene: TRBD1; clone size: NA; CDR3 DNA: TGCGCCAGCAGCTCGACAGGGGGGAACTATGGCTACACCTTC; CDR3 protein: CASSSTGGNYGYTF
J gene: TRBJ2-1; V gene: TRBV4-1; D gene: TRBD1; clone size: once; CDR3 DNA: TGCGCCAGCAGCCAACCGGACAGGGACTACAATGAGCAGTTCTTC; CDR3 protein: CASSQPDRDYNEQFF
J gene: TRBJ1-3; V gene: TRBV3-1/TRBV3-2; D gene: NA; clone size: NA; CDR3 DNA: TGTGCCAGCAGCCTCGGCTTACCAGGGGCCTGGGGAAACACCATATATTTT; CDR3 protein: CASSLGLPGAWGNTIYF
J gene: TRBJ1-4; V gene: TRBV7-9; D gene: NA; clone size: NA; CDR3 DNA: TGTGCCAGCAGCCGTTCGGACGGGGCAACTAATGAAAAACTGTTTTTT; CDR3 protein: CASSRSDGATNEKLFF
J gene: TRBJ2-1; V gene: TRBV18; D gene: TRBD1; clone size: NA; CDR3 DNA: TGTGCCAGCTCATCACTTGGGACAGGGGTTTCGGATGAGCAGTTCTTC; CDR3 protein: CASSSLGTGVSDEQFF
J gene: TRBJ1-3; V gene: TRBV28; D gene: NA; clone size: NA; CDR3 DNA: TGTGCCAGCAGTTCGGGAGGGGCGGGTCACACCATATATTTT; CDR3 protein: CASSSGGAGHTIYF
J gene: TRBJ1-2; V gene: TRBV19; D gene: NA; clone size: NA; CDR3 DNA: TGTGCCAGTAGTATCGGGACGGCGTTCGCCGGCTATGGCTACACCTTC; CDR3 protein: CASSIGTAFAGYGYTF
J gene: TRBJ2-1; V gene: TRBV9; D gene: TRBD2; clone size: once; CDR3 DNA: TGTGCCAGCAGCGTAGCTCCGGGACTAGCGGGCAATGAGCAGTTCTTC; CDR3 protein: CASSVAPGLAGNEQFF
J gene: TRBJ2-2; V gene: TRBV9; D gene: NA; clone size: once; CDR3 DNA: TGTGCCAGCAGCCCTGACTTCGCCGGGGAGCTGTTTTTT; CDR3 protein: CASSPDFAGELFF
J gene: TRBJ2-7; V gene: TRBV15; D gene: NA; clone size: few; CDR3 DNA: TGTGCCACCAGCAGAGGTTACGGGATGAGCTACGAGCAGTACTTC; CDR3 protein: CATSRGYGMSYEQYF
J gene: TRBJ1-2; V gene: TRBV3-1/TRBV3-2; D gene: NA; clone size: NA; CDR3 DNA: TGTGCCAGCAGCCAAGTTCGGGGGGGGAACTATGGCTACACCTTC; CDR3 protein: CASSQVRGGNYGYTF
J gene: TRBJ1-1; V gene: TRBV3-1/TRBV3-2; D gene: NA; clone size: NA; CDR3 DNA: TGTGCCAGCAGCACCTCCGGGAGCCTGAACACTGAAGCTTTCTTT; CDR3 protein: CASSTSGSLNTEAFF
J gene: TRBJ2-1; V gene: TRBV5-1; D gene: TRBD2; clone size: NA; CDR3 DNA: TGCGCCAGCAGCATAACCGGGACTAGCGATAGTGAGCAGTTCTTC; CDR3 protein: CASSITGTSDSEQFF
J gene: TRBJ1-2; V gene: TRBV5-4; D gene: TRBD1; clone size: NA; CDR3 DNA: TGTGCCAGCAGCTTGGCCGGACAGGGGGCGGTATATGGCTACACCTTC; CDR3 protein: CASSLAGQGAVYGYTF
J gene: TRBJ2-7; V gene: TRBV11-2; D gene: TRBD1; clone size: NA; CDR3 DNA: TGTGCCAGCAGCTTAGTACCCGGACAGGGTTACGAGCAGTACTTC; CDR3 protein: CASSLVPGQGYEQYF
J gene: TRBJ2-1; V gene: TRBV5-1; D gene: TRBD2; clone size: NA; CDR3 DNA: TGCGCCAGCAGCGACGGACTAGCGGGAGTTGAGCAGTTCTTC; CDR3 protein: CASSDGLAGVEQFF
J gene: TRBJ2-2; V gene: TRBV6-4; D gene: TRBD2; clone size: NA; CDR3 DNA: TGTGCCAGCAGGGCGGGAGGTCCCACCGGGGAGCTGTTTTTT; CDR3 protein: CASRAGGPTGELFF
J gene: TRBJ2-2; V gene: TRBV6-6; D gene: TRBD2; clone size: NA; CDR3 DNA: TGTGCCAGCAGTTCTCCTAGCGGGGTTGGTACCGGGGAGCTGTTTTTT; CDR3 protein: CASSSPSGVGTGELFF